This entry features one T cell receptor beta chain sequence. What it binds is not known. This entry belongs to a study of pediatric ulcerative colitis. Background on the study: Ulcerative colitis patients had pancolitis or left-sided colitis, with confirming histology. Study findings and constraints: Two rectal CDR3 clonotypes occurred in all ulcerative colitis patients. Clonal expansions reduced rectal repertoire diversity in acute severe colitis. Blood-rectal clonal overlap within each person was significantly higher in ulcerative colitis patients than controls.

TCRdb's copy holds only in-frame clones and misses some; the assay was immunoSEQ multiplex PCR. The profile shows about 64,000 clones, more than 60% of them singletons. J lost 6 bases, V lost 2 bases, and 11 bases had no gene match. Germline V gives CDR1 SGHNT, CDR2 YENEEA. There are 19 residues in the CDR3. The clonotype originates from a boy between 5 and 17 years old with moderate ulcerative colitis. This chain links TRBV11-3 with TRBJ2-2, with TRBD2 matching 14 bases. The sequenced sample was blood. CDR3 in DNA: TGTGCCAGCAGCTTATTCGTCGGGACTAGCGGGAGTTTCCCCGGGGAGCTGTTTTTT. Amino acids: CASSLFVGTSGSFPGELFF.